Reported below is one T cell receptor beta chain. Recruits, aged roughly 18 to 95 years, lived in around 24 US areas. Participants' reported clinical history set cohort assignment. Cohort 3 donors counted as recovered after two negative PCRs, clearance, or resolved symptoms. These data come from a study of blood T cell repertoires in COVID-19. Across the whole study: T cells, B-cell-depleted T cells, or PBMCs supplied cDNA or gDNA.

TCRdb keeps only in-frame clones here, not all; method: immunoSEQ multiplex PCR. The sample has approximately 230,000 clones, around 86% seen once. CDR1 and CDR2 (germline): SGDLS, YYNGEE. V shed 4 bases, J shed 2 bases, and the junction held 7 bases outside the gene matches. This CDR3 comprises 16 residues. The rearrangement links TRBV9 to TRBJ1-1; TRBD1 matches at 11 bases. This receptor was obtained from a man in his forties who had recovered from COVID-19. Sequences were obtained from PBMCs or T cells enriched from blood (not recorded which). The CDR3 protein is CASSIMDRGPNTEAFF. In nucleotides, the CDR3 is TGTGCCAGCAGCATAATGGACAGGGGGCCTAACACTGAAGCTTTCTTT.